This T cell receptor beta chain comes out of a study of control samples from healthy donors and cancer patients. About this clone: The same CDR3 arises from other DNA sequences in this sample as well.

Sequencing was performed with immunoSEQ multiplex PCR; in TCRdb, only in-frame clones are kept and a portion is missing. Of approximately 100,000 clones listed, about nine tenths are singletons. CDR3 size: 15 residues. The V gene end was trimmed by 2 bases and the J gene end by 2 bases; junction bases not matched to a gene: 3. Germline-derived CDR1 and CDR2 are LGHDT and YNNKEL (reference sequence). The TCR sequence derives from a human donor in good health. The donor label of this sample is uncertain. The genes are TRBV3-1 (or the pseudogene TRBV3-2) and TRBJ1-3; TRBD1 aligns across 7 bases. The sequencing sample was made of blood. CDR3 in amino acids: CASSQNTGAGNTIYF. DNA for the CDR3: TGTGCCAGCAGCCAAAATACAGGGGCTGGAAACACCATATATTTT.